Sequencing of this T cell receptor beta chain was carried out in a study of blood T cell repertoires in COVID-19. In the study overall: T cells, B-cell-depleted T cells, or PBMCs supplied cDNA or gDNA.

The CDR3 extends over 17 amino acids. In the authors' methods: Estimation of nucleated cell counts relied on the amplification of reference gene primers. Only in-frame clones appear in the TCRdb table, and some are missing; sequencing was by immunoSEQ multiplex PCR. That table supplies the V and J calls and clone size; D and trimming were determined from the DNA. Seen here are roughly 99,000 clones, 75% to 85% observed once, and the top ten hold 18%. The receptor was derived from a woman of 80 years or more with active or convalescent COVID-19. This chain uses TRBV21-1 with TRBJ1-5. TRBV21-1 is assigned pseudogene status. The sample consisted of peripheral blood. Written as DNA, the CDR3 is TGTGCCAGCAGCAAAGGGTTGGGCAGGGGACTAGTTCAGCCCCAGCATTTT. Its protein product is CASSKGLGRGLVQPQHF.